The 14 T cell receptor beta chains below were found in one sample sequenced in a study of T cell responses to AZD1222 COVID-19 vaccine. Here immunoSEQ multiplex PCR was the method, and the copy in TCRdb shows in-frame clones only, minus some. This table has some 50,000 clones, 84% appearing once. Sample: peripheral blood, taken on day 0 of AZD1222 vaccination. The receptor set was obtained from an adult in good health.

J is TRBJ2-2 and V is TRBV7-7; D uncertain. This CDR3 comprises 13 residues. Between the trimmed V and J ends, which lost 5 bases and 7 bases, there was a span of 11 bases. Germline V CDR1 and CDR2: SSHAT, FNYEAQ (reference sequence). The DNA for the CDR3 is TGTGCCAGCAGCCTCCTCTTCGGCGGGGAGCTGTTTTTT. It is translated as CASSLLFGGELFF.

This chain joins TRBV18 and TRBJ2-1; 7 bases map to TRBD1. V was clipped by 2 bases and J by 4 bases; unmatched bases: 2. The germline V gene has CDR1 KGHSH and CDR2 LQKENI. The CDR3 is made up of 14 amino acids. CDR3 nucleotide sequence: TGTGCCAGCTCACCAGAGGGGGCGTACAATGAGCAGTTCTTC. Amino acid sequence: CASSPEGAYNEQFF.

This chain links TRBV11-2 with TRBJ2-2, with D perhaps matching TRBD2 (6 bases). Per the germline V gene, CDR1 is SGHAT and CDR2 is FQNNGV. The CDR3 extends over 16 amino acids. V lost 6 bases to trimming and J lost 3 bases, with 17 bases between them. The CDR3, as DNA: TGTGCCAGCAGGGTTCCAGGCAGGAGGGACACCGGGGAGCTGTTTTTT. It translates to CASRVPGRRDTGELFF. Full variable domain (missing parts from reference TRBV11-2 and TRBJ2-2): EAGVAQSPRYKIIEKRQSVAFWCNPISGHATLYWYQQILGQGPKLLIQFQNNGVVDDSQLPKDRFSAERLKGVDSTLKIQPAKLEDSAVYLCASRVPGRRDTGELFFGEGSRLTVL.

The rearrangement joins TRBV6-2 or TRBV6-3 to TRBJ2-3, with D possibly TRBD1 on 7 matching bases. The CDR3 has 16 residues. Trimming left V 5 bases short and J 7 bases short, with 22 bases between. CDR1 and CDR2 (germline): MNHEY, SVGEGT. Here the CDR3 reads CASSDPGTELANTQYF. The CDR3 DNA follows: TGTGCCAGCAGTGATCCCGGGACAGAACTAGCTAATACGCAGTATTTT.

The rearrangement joins TRBV7-8 to TRBJ2-2; D perhaps matches TRBD2 (7 bases). Germline CDR1 is SGHVS and CDR2 is FQNEAQ. The CDR3 sequence is 18 residues long. V lost 3 bases and J lost 4, with 21 bases in between. The CDR3 DNA reads TGTGCCAGCAGCTTTCGGCGGGGGCCGGGGGCCGGCACCGGGGAGCTGTTTTTT. Residues: CASSFRRGPGAGTGELFF.

The chain couples TRBV28 to TRBJ2-6; D perhaps matches TRBD1 (6 bases). The CDR3 is 20 residues long. Trimming removed 0 bases at V and 2 bases at J, with 20 bases between. The germline CDR1 and CDR2 sequences are MDHEN and SYDVKM. The CDR3 is CASSLWAGTFDRPGANVLTF. The CDR3 DNA is TGTGCCAGCAGTTTATGGGCCGGGACATTTGATCGACCTGGGGCCAACGTCCTGACTTTC.

This chain connects TRBV18 to TRBJ1-1; D unresolved. This CDR3 contains 14 residues. Trimming removed 3 bases from V and 2 bases from J, with 10 bases in between. Per germline, CDR1 KGHSH and CDR2 LQKENI. The DNA of the CDR3 is TGTGCCAGCTCACCTACATGGGATAACACTGAAGCTTTCTTT. Translation gives CASSPTWDNTEAFF.

This clone was detected only a few times. V and J are TRBV5-1 and TRBJ2-1, with D hard to call. Trimming stripped 0 bases from V and 7 bases from J, with 8 bases between. The CDR3 spans 13 residues. Germline assignment: CDR1 SGHRS and CDR2 YFSETQ. The CDR3 sequence: CASSLGPQNEQFF. CDR3 coding DNA: TGCGCCAGCAGCTTGGGACCCCAAAATGAGCAGTTCTTC.

The chain combines TRBV18 with TRBJ2-5; either TRBD1 or TRBD2 may fit D (6 bases each). The germline V and J ends were trimmed by 2 bases and 5 bases, with 9 bases remaining between them. CDR1 and CDR2 from the germline V gene are KGHSH and LQKENI. This CDR3 contains 13 residues. CDR3 sequence (DNA): TGTGCCAGCTCACCAGTGGGGGGCGAGACCCAGTACTTC. Protein: CASSPVGGETQYF.

The gene calls are TRBV12-3 or TRBV12-4 and TRBJ2-2; possible D gene TRBD1, 6 bases. The CDR3 is made up of 12 amino acids. The ends were cut back, 6 bases at V and 8 bases at J, with 10 bases in the middle. CDR3 bases: TGTGCCAGCAGAACCGGGACAGGGGAGCTGTTTTTT. Translation: CASRTGTGELFF.

The J gene is TRBJ2-1, the V gene TRBV20-1; TRBD2 aligns across 8 bases. Per germline, CDR1 DFQATT and CDR2 SNEGSKA (reference sequence). The junction had 13 bases not matched to a gene; V was cut back by 5 bases and J by 4 bases. The CDR3 has 16 amino acids. The CDR3 reads CSARGGLAGDYNEQFF. In DNA form, the CDR3 reads TGCAGTGCTCGTGGAGGGCTAGCGGGCGATTACAATGAGCAGTTCTTC.

The chain recombines TRBV7-6 with TRBJ2-5, with TRBD2 matching over 12 bases. The CDR3 spans 17 residues. Germline assignment: CDR1 SGHVS and CDR2 FNYEAQ. Trimming took 4 bases from V and 5 from J; bases not matched to a gene: 11. The DNA for the CDR3 is TGTGCCAGCAGCTCGCAAAAGACTAGCGGGAGTGTCGAGACCCAGTACTTC. This sequence encodes CASSSQKTSGSVETQYF.

The chain carries TRBV3-1 (or the pseudogene TRBV3-2) and TRBJ2-7; D gene ambiguous. Germline-derived CDR1 and CDR2 are LGHDT and YNNKEL (reference sequence). The CDR3 is made up of 15 amino acids. Trimming pared 0 bases from V and 6 bases from J, leaving 15 bases between. CDR3 bases: TGTGCCAGCAGCCAAGATTTTACCAACCCCTTCGAGCAGTACTTC. Its translation is CASSQDFTNPFEQYF.

The rearrangement uses TRBV11-2 and TRBJ2-3; 7 bases align to TRBD2. This CDR3 region has 17 residues. The junction had 9 bases not matched to a gene; V was cut back by 3 bases and J by 0 bases. CDR1 SGHAT and CDR2 FQNNGV come from the germline V gene. The CDR3 nucleotides read TGTGCCAGCAGCTTTCATTCTAATAGCGGGAGCACAGATACGCAGTATTTT. It translates to CASSFHSNSGSTDTQYF.